Listed below are T cell receptor beta chains from one sample, sequenced in a study of T cell responses to AZD1222 COVID-19 vaccine. Method: immunoSEQ multiplex PCR; TCRdb's copy keeps in-frame clones and lacks some. Found here are approximately 110,000 clones, approximately 90% of them singletons; the top ten hold around 7.7%. The source was peripheral blood, collected on day 0 of AZD1222 vaccination. Receptor source: an adult in good health. Both conserved end residues are part of each CDR3. The D gene is left open where the match is weak. Clone size is not always given. Where it is, it says once, few, many or a class for expanded clones.

j_call clone_size v_call d_call cdr3_aa cdr3_nt
TRBJ1-2 once TRBV28 TRBD1 CASSSSDRGDTF TGTGCCAGCAGTTCCTCGGACAGGGGAGACACCTTC
TRBJ1-2 - TRBV25-1 - CASSPPGMGSIYGYTF TGTGCCAGCAGTCCCCCGGGTATGGGCTCCATCTATGGCTACACCTTC
TRBJ2-2 once TRBV10-3 TRBD2 CAISAASGRTGELFF TGTGCCATCAGTGCGGCTAGCGGGAGGACCGGGGAGCTGTTTTTT
TRBJ2-1 - TRBV9 - CASSVGQATYNEQFF TGTGCCAGCAGCGTAGGGCAGGCGACCTACAATGAGCAGTTCTTC
TRBJ2-5 - TRBV6-1 - CASSEWQVGETQYF TGTGCCAGCAGTGAATGGCAGGTAGGAGAGACCCAGTACTTC
TRBJ1-2 - TRBV28 - CASSLQGLPYHGYTF TGTGCCAGCAGTTTACAGGGTTTGCCATACCATGGCTACACCTTC
TRBJ2-3 - TRBV10-3 TRBD2 CAIRRLAGASDTQYF TGTGCCATCAGAAGACTAGCGGGGGCTTCAGATACGCAGTATTTT
TRBJ2-1 few TRBV11-1 - CASSLSSGPYNEQFF TGTGCCAGCAGCTTAAGTAGCGGTCCCTACAATGAGCAGTTCTTC
TRBJ1-3 - TRBV7-9 - CASSPSWTETGNTIYF TGTGCCAGCAGCCCTTCCTGGACCGAAACTGGAAACACCATATATTTT
TRBJ1-6 few TRBV10-3 TRBD1 CAISEGRDSNPLPLHF TGTGCCATCAGTGAGGGTCGGGACAGCAATCCATTGCCCCTCCACTTT
TRBJ1-2 - TRBV4-1 - CASSHAGKDQSYGYTF TGCGCCAGCAGCCATGCCGGGAAGGACCAATCCTATGGCTACACCTTC
TRBJ2-7 once TRBV21-1 - CASSKQSGTTSGVPYEQYF TGTGCCAGCAGCAAACAGAGCGGAACAACTAGCGGGGTCCCCTACGAGCAGTACTTC
TRBJ2-3 - TRBV6-5 - CASSYSQEGADTQYF TGTGCCAGCAGTTATTCCCAGGAAGGGGCAGATACGCAGTATTTT
TRBJ2-7 - TRBV6-2/TRBV6-3 TRBD2 CASSQLAGASYEQYF TGTGCCAGCAGTCAACTAGCGGGAGCTTCCTACGAGCAGTACTTC
TRBJ2-1 few TRBV30 - CAWGDLTFNEQFF TGTGCCTGGGGTGATTTGACCTTCAATGAGCAGTTCTTC
TRBJ2-7 few TRBV4-3 TRBD1 CASSQGQGDYEQYF TGCGCCAGCAGCCAAGGGCAGGGGGACTACGAGCAGTACTTC
TRBJ1-2 - TRBV18 TRBD1 CASSTNPTGSYGYTF TGTGCCAGCTCAACTAACCCGACAGGGTCCTATGGCTACACCTTC
TRBJ2-2 - TRBV7-2 - CASSSDSGGELFF TGTGCCAGCAGTTCGGACTCCGGCGGGGAGCTGTTTTTT
TRBJ1-5 - TRBV6-5 - CASSYRVNQPQHF TGTGCCAGCAGTTACAGGGTCAATCAGCCCCAGCATTTT
TRBJ2-7 - TRBV3-1/TRBV3-2 - CASSQRGSSYEQYF TGTGCCAGCAGCCAACGGGGCAGCTCCTACGAGCAGTACTTC
TRBJ1-3 once TRBV5-1 TRBD1 CASSQGTGGNTIYF TGCGCCAGCAGCCAAGGGACAGGTGGAAACACCATATATTTT
TRBJ2-3 - TRBV3-1/TRBV3-2 TRBD2 CASSQEGTSGGDTQYF TGTGCCAGCAGCCAAGAAGGGACTAGCGGGGGGGATACGCAGTATTTT
TRBJ1-3 - TRBV11-2 - CASSSDAGSSGNTIYF TGTGCCAGCAGCTCAGACGCGGGGAGCTCTGGAAACACCATATATTTT
TRBJ2-3 - TRBV10-3 - CAISDDGGADTQYF TGTGCCATCAGTGATGATGGCGGCGCCGATACGCAGTATTTT
TRBJ2-3 - TRBV2 - CASRKGGSTDTQYF TGTGCCAGCAGGAAGGGCGGGAGCACAGATACGCAGTATTTT
TRBJ2-1 - TRBV3-1/TRBV3-2 - CASSQDNRDIEQFF TGTGCCAGCAGCCAAGATAACAGGGATATTGAGCAGTTCTTC
TRBJ1-3 - TRBV7-3 - CASGGGNTIYF TGTGCCAGCGGAGGGGGAAACACCATATATTTT
TRBJ2-3 - TRBV6-5 - CASRPRDIRTDTQYF TGTGCCAGCAGACCCCGGGACATACGCACAGATACGCAGTATTTT
TRBJ2-1 - TRBV5-1 TRBD2 CASSLGLAAYNEQFF TGCGCCAGCAGCTTGGGACTAGCGGCTTACAATGAGCAGTTCTTC
TRBJ2-3 once TRBV10-3 - CAIRERQDSTDTQYF TGTGCCATCAGGGAACGGCAGGACAGCACAGATACGCAGTATTTT
TRBJ2-2 - TRBV4-1 - CASSQDLGYGTGELFF TGCGCCAGCAGCCAAGACTTAGGGTACGGGACCGGGGAGCTGTTTTTT
TRBJ2-7 few TRBV28 - CASSSGTYEQYF TGTGCCAGCAGTTCAGGGACCTACGAGCAGTACTTC
TRBJ2-2 - TRBV7-9 - CASSSAQALGGELFF TGTGCCAGCAGCTCGGCCCAAGCCCTGGGCGGGGAGCTGTTTTTT
TRBJ1-1 - TRBV7-2 TRBD1 CASSREGASPYQAFF TGTGCCAGCAGCAGGGAGGGGGCGTCCCCTTACCAGGCTTTCTTT
TRBJ1-2 few TRBV12-3/TRBV12-4 - CASSIQGFYGYTF TGTGCCAGCAGTATTCAGGGGTTCTATGGCTACACCTTC
TRBJ1-2 - TRBV7-9 - CASSLESGRNYGYTF TGTGCCAGCAGCTTAGAGTCGGGCAGAAATTATGGCTACACCTTC
TRBJ2-2 - TRBV4-2 - CASSPKRGRGAGELFF TGTGCCAGCAGCCCCAAGAGGGGTCGCGGGGCCGGGGAGCTGTTTTTT
TRBJ2-7 - TRBV9 TRBD2 CASSHRLAGEQYF TGTGCCAGCAGCCACCGACTAGCGGGGGAGCAGTACTTC
TRBJ2-7 - TRBV28 TRBD2 CASRGSGRDYEQYF TGTGCCAGCAGGGGTAGCGGGAGGGATTACGAGCAGTACTTC
TRBJ1-5 - TRBV28 - CASRLPLAGNQPQHF TGTGCCAGCAGACTCCCCTTAGCAGGCAATCAGCCCCAGCATTTT
TRBJ2-7 - TRBV27 TRBD2 CASSLWGLGSYEQYF TGTGCCAGCAGTTTATGGGGACTAGGGTCCTACGAGCAGTACTTC
TRBJ1-1 - TRBV10-3 - CAISGTVNTEAFF TGTGCCATCAGCGGGACGGTGAACACTGAAGCTTTCTTT
TRBJ1-1 once TRBV28 TRBD1 CASRGQGAGNTEAFF TGTGCCAGCAGAGGGCAGGGGGCGGGGAACACTGAAGCTTTCTTT
TRBJ2-7 - TRBV30 TRBD1 CAWSRDRALYEQYF TGTGCCTGGAGTCGGGACAGGGCCTTATACGAGCAGTACTTC
TRBJ1-4 - TRBV3-1/TRBV3-2 - CASSQGRGDEKLFF TGTGCCAGCAGCCAAGGCCGGGGGGATGAAAAACTGTTTTTT
TRBJ1-5 - TRBV7-9 - CASSLLGSDQPQHF TGTGCCAGCAGCTTATTGGGGAGCGATCAGCCCCAGCATTTT
TRBJ1-6 - TRBV6-5 TRBD1 CASSYSIQGQSPLHF TGTGCCAGCAGTTACTCGATACAGGGGCAATCACCCCTCCACTTT
TRBJ1-6 - TRBV3-1/TRBV3-2 - CASSLSRQASPNSPLHF TGTGCCAGCAGCCTTAGTCGACAGGCCAGCCCTAATTCACCCCTCCACTTT
TRBJ2-5 - TRBV7-6 TRBD2 CASSLVASGGPYQETQYF TGTGCCAGCAGCTTAGTGGCTAGCGGGGGCCCGTACCAAGAGACCCAGTACTTC
TRBJ2-7 - TRBV14 - CASSPMRLALSYEQYF TGTGCCAGCAGCCCAATGAGGCTTGCCCTCTCCTACGAGCAGTACTTC
TRBJ1-3 - TRBV7-3 TRBD1 CASSPGQGGNTIYF TGTGCCAGCAGCCCCGGACAGGGGGGAAACACCATATATTTT
TRBJ2-2 few TRBV30 - CAWSPAGGGTGELFF TGTGCCTGGAGTCCAGCAGGGGGGGGCACCGGGGAGCTGTTTTTT
TRBJ2-5 few TRBV6-5 TRBD2 CASSYGGERGTQYF TGTGCCAGCAGTTACGGGGGGGAGAGAGGGACCCAGTACTTC
TRBJ2-3 - TRBV7-8 - CASSLALRLGTQYF TGTGCCAGCAGCTTAGCCCTCCGACTGGGTACGCAGTATTTT
TRBJ2-7 - TRBV13 - CASSLRGRSYEQYF TGTGCCAGCAGCTTACGGGGGAGGTCCTACGAGCAGTACTTC
TRBJ2-5 once TRBV5-4 TRBD2 CASSLGGGVRETQYF TGTGCCAGCAGCTTGGGCGGGGGGGTAAGAGAGACCCAGTACTTC
TRBJ2-7 - TRBV7-2 - CASSLERGQFYEQYF TGTGCCAGCAGCTTAGAAAGGGGCCAGTTCTACGAGCAGTACTTC